This TCR beta chain originates from a study of cytomegalovirus exposure and HLA in healthy donors. Study-level findings and limits: A later analysis reportedly found that, within productive TCRs, an Asian-associated ancestry cluster had fewer N-insertions than the mean observed across the approximately 600 donors. The presence/absence work took it that sequencing depth was about the same across donors. Based on reports, TCR beta sequences accurately predicted HLA-A and HLA-B alleles for most subjects. Among immune exposure information, only CMV serostatus was available.

A word on this clone: Antigen: not known.

Amplification used 60 Vbeta primers and 13 Jbeta primers. Some clones are missing from TCRdb's copy, which holds only in-frame ones; the method was immunoSEQ multiplex PCR. The profile covers under 200,000 clones, with about 78% appearing a single time and around 5.7% taken by the ten largest. The V segment lost 3 bases and the J segment 1 base; nucleotides outside the gene matches: 1. Germline loops: CDR1 SGHTA, CDR2 FQGNSA. CDR3 length equals 15 residues. The sequence came from a middle-aged man in good health and CMV-seronegative. The chain couples TRBV7-2 to TRBJ1-4; TRBD1 agrees at 8 bases. Sequenced sample: PBMCs. As DNA, the CDR3 is TGTGCCAGCAGCTTCGACAGGGGAACTAATGAAAAACTGTTTTTT. Translation gives CASSFDRGTNEKLFF.